Listed here is a single TCR beta chain. Its specificity is unknown. This sample stems from a study of a mutant IDH1 vaccine in newly diagnosed glioma. In the study overall: Most patients had received both radiotherapy and temozolomide, the prior options being radiotherapy, temozolomide, or both.

General observations from the study: Vaccine-induced responses were seen in about 95% of patients, spanning several MHC alleles. Pseudoprogression appears to have had no connection to changes in top peripheral T cell clonotypes.

The CDR3 loop spans 15 amino acids. CDR1 is MNHEY and CDR2 is SVGAGI in the germline V gene. The V gene lost 4 bases and the J gene lost 0 bases, with 9 bases spanning the gap. Documented time point: baseline, week 1 (first vaccination visit). Treatment given: pre-vaccination baseline after standard-of-care therapy. Every donor had a new WHO grade 3 or 4 astrocytoma that was IDH1-mutant, with loss of nuclear ATRX. Profiled with immunoSEQ multiplex PCR; TCRdb holds only in-frame clones, not every one. The repertoire holds 70,000 to 95,000 clones, with roughly 82% as singletons. Source: PBMCs, taken from a glioma patient treated with radiotherapy, temozolomide or both. This TCR derives from a man aged 35-49 years with glioma. Some clones in this sample may be carry-over from other donors' samples. The genes are TRBV6-5 and TRBJ1-4; no clear D gene. The DNA for the CDR3 is TGTGCCAGCAGTTCCGGCAAAACAACTAATGAAAAACTGTTTTTT. This translates into CASSSGKTTNEKLFF.